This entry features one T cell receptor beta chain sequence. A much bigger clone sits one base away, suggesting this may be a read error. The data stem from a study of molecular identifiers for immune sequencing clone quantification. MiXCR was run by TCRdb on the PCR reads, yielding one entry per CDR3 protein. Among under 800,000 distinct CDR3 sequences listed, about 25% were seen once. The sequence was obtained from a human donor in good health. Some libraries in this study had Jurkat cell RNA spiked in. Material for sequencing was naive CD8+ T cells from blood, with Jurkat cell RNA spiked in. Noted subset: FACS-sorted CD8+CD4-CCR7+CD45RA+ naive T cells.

The CDR3 here is CASSQGIGTGAYEQYF. The CDR3 bases are TGTGCCAGCAGTCAGGGAATTGGGACAGGAGCCTACGAGCAGTACTTC. The chain uses TRBV6-5 and TRBJ2-7; 8 bases align to TRBD1. Germline V gene sequence: CDR1 MNHEY, CDR2 SVGAGI. V shed 5 bases and J 2 bases; nucleotides not matched to a gene: 11. The CDR3 runs 16 residues.